These T cell receptor beta chains were read from a single sample in a study of long-term antiretroviral therapy in people with HIV. Clones were sequenced by immunoSEQ multiplex PCR, and TCRdb holds only the in-frame ones, with some missing. The sample contains approximately 30,000 clones, roughly 97% of which appear only once. Sequences were derived from unsorted PBMCs, sampled 7.6 years after starting antiretroviral therapy. The receptor source for this set is a man younger than 45 with HIV. The CDR3 runs from the conserved cysteine through the conserved F or W. The D gene is left open where the match is weak.

J: TRBJ2-3; V: TRBV12-2; D: .; CDR3: CASRLAASGGASDTQYF; DNA: TGTGCAAGTCGCTTAGCGGCTAGCGGGGGGGCATCAGATACGCAGTATTTT
J: TRBJ2-5; V: TRBV7-9; D: .; CDR3: CASSIDREGETQYF; DNA: TGTGCCAGCAGCATCGACAGGGAGGGAGAGACCCAGTACTTC
J: TRBJ2-7; V: TRBV27; D: .; CDR3: CASSTTPGPSYEQYF; DNA: TGTGCCAGCAGCACCACCCCGGGACCCTCCTACGAGCAGTACTTC
J: TRBJ2-1; V: TRBV7-2; D: .; CDR3: CASSLATANEQFF; DNA: TGTGCCAGCAGCTTAGCGACGGCGAATGAGCAGTTCTTC
J: TRBJ2-2; V: TRBV2; D: .; CDR3: CASSVVSFTGELFF; DNA: TGTGCCAGCAGTGTGGTCAGCTTCACCGGGGAGCTGTTTTTT
J: TRBJ1-3; V: TRBV6-1; D: .; CDR3: CASSRGTGNTIYF; DNA: TGTGCCAGCAGTAGGGGGACTGGAAACACCATATATTTT
J: TRBJ2-7; V: TRBV5-1; D: .; CDR3: CASSLKGYEQYF; DNA: TGCGCCAGCAGCTTGAAGGGTTACGAGCAGTACTTC
J: TRBJ1-2; V: TRBV4-3; D: TRBD1; CDR3: CASSQDRWATGAYGYTF; DNA: TGCGCCAGCAGCCAAGATAGGTGGGCAACAGGGGCCTATGGCTACACCTTC
J: TRBJ1-6; V: TRBV9; D: .; CDR3: CASSVAESPNSPLHF; DNA: TGTGCCAGCAGCGTAGCTGAGTCCCCTAATTCACCCCTCCACTTT
J: TRBJ1-2; V: TRBV2; D: .; CDR3: CASAQFYGYTF; DNA: TGTGCCAGCGCGCAGTTCTATGGCTACACCTTC